The T cell receptor (beta chain) described here comes from a study of beta chain features in type 1 diabetes (dated by TCRdb to between 2018 and 2020). Notes on the research overall: Mean age, gender distribution, total cell number and subset yield did not differ between patients and healthy donors. A total of 90 million to 130 million sorted cells were examined across all samples, and a strong correlation was observed between cell number per subset and RNA yield. In the study, TCRB repertoires of sorted circulating CD4+ T cell subsets from recently diagnosed type 1 diabetes patients were compared with those of matched healthy donors. Whereas all 30 or so donors provided naive and central memory subsets, regulatory and stem cell-like memory subsets were isolated from just 8 patients and about eight healthy donors. The full study reports these points: In all four CD4+ subsets, TCRB CDR3 length was moderately but significantly shorter in type 1 diabetes patients. Only small numbers of individuals were included in the HLA sub-analyses, which left unresolved whether HLA type had any influence on TCRB rearrangement. Because cDNA rather than genomic DNA was sequenced, highly expressing activated cells could have been over-represented, although no difference in activation and CD3 levels was found between groups. At VDJ recombination sites, type 1 diabetes patients had fewer insertions and more deleted nucleotides, which implies abnormalities in thymic rearrangement. PCR may preferentially amplify shorter templates, but because patient and control samples were amplified and corrected together, any resulting skew would affect both groups equally. Naive, central memory and regulatory TCRB repertoires appeared more similar among patients than among healthy donors.

Each donor gave one peripheral blood draw, averaging about 120 mL, which was collected into heparinised tubes. Naive, central memory, regulatory and stem cell-like memory CD4+ T cells were sorted on a BD FACSAria II using a panel including CD45RO, CCR7, CD25, CD127, CD95 and CD27. Every sorted population had a purity above 95%. PBMCs were separated immediately by Lymphoprep density gradient centrifugation and were stained directly, without being cultured. So that batch effects would be minimized, each experiment stained and sorted samples in pairs, pairing one healthy donor with one patient. Worth noting for this clone: Its antigen is still unknown. Within one base of it there is no much larger clone, and no base qualities were kept.

The entire amount of isolated RNA was reverse transcribed using the High Capacity cDNA Reverse Transcription Kit, so the sequenced TCRB transcripts were expressed ones. Naive, central memory and regulatory T cell samples underwent deep immunoSEQ sequencing, averaging approximately 3.3 million total reads per sample. Sorted cells were lysed in RLT buffer and RNA was extracted with DNase-treated RNeasy Micro or Mini kits, depending on cell number. Each cell subset was processed on its own to prevent cross-contamination, while patient and healthy donor samples were processed together. The immunoSEQ multiplex PCR was used to amplify TCRB sequences from cDNA, yielding 87-bp fragments that span the CDR3 region. Sequencing of the amplicons was performed on the Illumina HiSeq platform. In the paper's pipeline: PCR bias was corrected computationally using synthetic template baselines, and reads within Hamming distance 2 were collapsed, with unmergeable singletons discarded. Reads were aligned to IMGT to assign V, D and J genes, CDR3 length, and insertions or deletions at six rearrangement sites. Within each subset, clonotype counts were normalized to sorted cell number, and only after that were true diversity and Gini coefficients computed with the tcR R package. The overlap coefficient, calculated on TCRB nucleotide sequences, was used to measure repertoire sharing. Out-of-frame TCRB sequences from naive cells were analyzed to stand in for the pre-selection repertoire. TCRdb provides this immuneACCESS table in a form limited to in-frame rearrangements. Some clones are lacking; in checked studies, under half of them reflect an unresolved V gene, and why the rest are absent is not known. V, J and clone size are taken as reported in that table, and D and trimming were inferred from the DNA itself. The sample includes over 600,000 clones, with roughly an eighth observed a single time. The ten largest make up more than 0.09% of the sample.

The CDR3 covers 15 residues, taking in both the cysteine and the phenylalanine. Here the CDR3 DNA is all that survives: 45 bases in frame from base 1. V is clipped by 0 bases and J by 1 base, and the sequence between their germline boundaries is 9 bases long. As encoded in the germline V gene, CDR1 is MNHNS while CDR2 is SASEGT. The V and J genes are TRBV6-1 and TRBJ2-5, with the D gene not confidently named. This clonotype was obtained from a young man with type 1 diabetes. Sequenced material: naive CD4+ T cells from blood. The intended sense of this specimen's cell subset or site label: true naive CD4+ T cells. The CDR3 here reads CASSEALGPQETQYF. The nucleotides are TGTGCCAGCAGTGAAGCGCTAGGGCCCCAAGAGACCCAGTACTTC.